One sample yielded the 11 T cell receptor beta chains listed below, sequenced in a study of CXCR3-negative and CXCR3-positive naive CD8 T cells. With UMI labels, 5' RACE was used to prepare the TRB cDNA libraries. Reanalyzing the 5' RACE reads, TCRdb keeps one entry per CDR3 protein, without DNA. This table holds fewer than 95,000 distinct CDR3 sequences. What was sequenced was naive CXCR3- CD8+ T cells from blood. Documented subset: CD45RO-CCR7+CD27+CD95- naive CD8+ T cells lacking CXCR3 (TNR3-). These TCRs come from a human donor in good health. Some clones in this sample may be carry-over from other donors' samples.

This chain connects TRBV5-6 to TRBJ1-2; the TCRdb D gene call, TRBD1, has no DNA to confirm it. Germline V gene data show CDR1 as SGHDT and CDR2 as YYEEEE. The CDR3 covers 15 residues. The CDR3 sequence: CASSLGQGLFYGYTF. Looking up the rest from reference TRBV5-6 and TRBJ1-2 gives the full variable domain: DAGVTQSPTHLIKTRGQQVTLRCSPKSGHDTVSWYQQALGQGPQFIFQYYEEEERQRGNFPDRFSGHQFPNYSSELNVNALLLGDSALYLCASSLGQGLFYGYTFGSGTRLTVV.

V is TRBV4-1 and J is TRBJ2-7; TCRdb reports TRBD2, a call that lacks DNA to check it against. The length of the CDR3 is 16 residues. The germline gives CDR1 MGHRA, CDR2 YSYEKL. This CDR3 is CASSQEGLISSYEQYF.

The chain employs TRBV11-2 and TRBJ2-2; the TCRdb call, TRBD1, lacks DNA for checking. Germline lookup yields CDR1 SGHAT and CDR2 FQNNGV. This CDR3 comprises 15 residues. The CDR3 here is CASSTGQGRTGELFF.

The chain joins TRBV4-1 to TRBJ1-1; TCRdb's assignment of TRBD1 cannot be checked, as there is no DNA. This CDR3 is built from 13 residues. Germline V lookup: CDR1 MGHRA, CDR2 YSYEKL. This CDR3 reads CASSSQMDRGAFF.

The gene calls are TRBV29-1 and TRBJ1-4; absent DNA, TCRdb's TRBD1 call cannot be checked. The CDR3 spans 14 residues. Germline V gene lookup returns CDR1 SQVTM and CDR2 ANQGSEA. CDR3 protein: CSVESGTGHEKLFF.

The CDR3 here is CASNRIREDLTDTQYF. This chain joins TRBV7-9 and TRBJ2-3; the D call from TCRdb, TRBD2, cannot be confirmed without DNA. CDR1 and CDR2 from the germline V gene are SEHNR and FQNEAQ (reference sequence). The CDR3 has 16 amino acids.

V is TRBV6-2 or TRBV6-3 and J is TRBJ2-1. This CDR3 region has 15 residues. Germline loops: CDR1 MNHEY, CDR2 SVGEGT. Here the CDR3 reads CASSYPVGSYNEQFF.

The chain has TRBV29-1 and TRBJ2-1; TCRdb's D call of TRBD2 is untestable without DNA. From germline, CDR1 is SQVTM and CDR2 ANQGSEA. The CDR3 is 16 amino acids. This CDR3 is CSVEDRSGRAVNEQFF.

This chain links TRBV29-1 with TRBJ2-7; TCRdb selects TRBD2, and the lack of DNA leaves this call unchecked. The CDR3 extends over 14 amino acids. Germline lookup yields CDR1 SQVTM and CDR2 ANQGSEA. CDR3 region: CSVEEAGRTGEQYF.

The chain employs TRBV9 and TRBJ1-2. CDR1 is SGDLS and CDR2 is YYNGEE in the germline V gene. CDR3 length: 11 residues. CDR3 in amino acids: CASSAGNGYTF.

CDR3 protein: CASSSSSGSNTEAFF. This rearrangement joins TRBV7-9 to TRBJ1-1. CDR3 length equals 15 residues. CDR1 is SEHNR and CDR2 is FQNEAQ in the germline V gene (reference sequence).